The clone carrying this TCR beta chain was counted only a few times. Its specificity is unknown. V lost 2 bases and J lost 8, with 13 bases in between. Looked up from germline, CDR1 is SGHDT and CDR2 is YYEEEE. The CDR3 is 14 residues long. The data are from a study of cytomegalovirus exposure and HLA in healthy donors. Background on the study: There were roughly 120 million unique TCR beta sequences, drawn from some 180 million T cells, in an earlier analysis. There were around 390 genotyped donors. Of these, roughly 82% fell in the genetic ancestry cluster associated with self-reported Caucasian donors. Whole-study findings and limits: Fewer N-insertions (relative to the approximately 670-donor mean) were reportedly seen in an Asian-associated ancestry cluster in a later analysis. Some V segments, TRBV6-2 and TRBV6-3 among them, were indistinguishable and were therefore excluded.

PCR primers comprised 60 Vbeta and 13 Jbeta primers. Sequencing was performed with immunoSEQ multiplex PCR; in TCRdb, only in-frame clones are kept and a portion is missing. Of about 130,000 clones listed, around 77% were seen once; the top ten hold about 1.8%. The TCR sequence derives from a woman between 45 and 60 years old in good health and CMV-seronegative. The sequenced sample was PBMCs. The V call is TRBV5-6, the J call TRBJ1-4; a weak D match, TRBD1 (5 bases). The CDR3 loop is CASSFRPGEEKLFF. The CDR3 nucleotides read TGTGCCAGCAGCTTCCGTCCGGGGGAGGAAAAACTGTTTTTT.